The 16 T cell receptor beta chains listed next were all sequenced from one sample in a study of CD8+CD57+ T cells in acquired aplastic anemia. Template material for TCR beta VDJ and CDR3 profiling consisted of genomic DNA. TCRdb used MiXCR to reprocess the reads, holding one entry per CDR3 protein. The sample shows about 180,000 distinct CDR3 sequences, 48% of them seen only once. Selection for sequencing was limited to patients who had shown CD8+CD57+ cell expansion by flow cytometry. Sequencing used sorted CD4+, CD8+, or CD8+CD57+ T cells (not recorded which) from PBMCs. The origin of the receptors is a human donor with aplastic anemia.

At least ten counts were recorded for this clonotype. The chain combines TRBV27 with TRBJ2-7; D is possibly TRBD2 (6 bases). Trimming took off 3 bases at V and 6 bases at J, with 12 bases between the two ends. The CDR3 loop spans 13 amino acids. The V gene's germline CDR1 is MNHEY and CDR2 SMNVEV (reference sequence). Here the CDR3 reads CASSFGGVGEQYF. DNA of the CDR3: TGTGCCAGCAGTTTTGGAGGGGTCGGCGAGCAGTACTTC.

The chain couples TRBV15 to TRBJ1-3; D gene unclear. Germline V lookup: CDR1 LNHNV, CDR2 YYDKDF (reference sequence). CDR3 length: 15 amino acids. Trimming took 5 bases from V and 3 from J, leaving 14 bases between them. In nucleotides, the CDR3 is TGTGCCACCAGCGAACAGAGTCAGATTGGAAACACCATATATTTT. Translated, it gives CATSEQSQIGNTIYF.

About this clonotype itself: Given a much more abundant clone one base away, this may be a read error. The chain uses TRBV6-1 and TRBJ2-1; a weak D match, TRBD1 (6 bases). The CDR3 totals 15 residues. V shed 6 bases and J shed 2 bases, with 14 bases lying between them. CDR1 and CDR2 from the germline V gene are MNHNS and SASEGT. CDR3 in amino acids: CASRAWTDPYNEQFF. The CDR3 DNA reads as TGTGCCAGCAGGGCGTGGACAGATCCCTACAATGAGCAGTTCTTC.

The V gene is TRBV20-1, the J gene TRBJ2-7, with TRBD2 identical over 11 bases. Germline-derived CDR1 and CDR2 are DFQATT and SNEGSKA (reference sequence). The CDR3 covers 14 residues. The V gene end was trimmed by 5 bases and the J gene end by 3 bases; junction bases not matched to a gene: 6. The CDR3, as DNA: TGCAGTGCTCCCGGACTAGCGGGTCTCTACGAGCAGTACTTC. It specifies CSAPGLAGLYEQYF.

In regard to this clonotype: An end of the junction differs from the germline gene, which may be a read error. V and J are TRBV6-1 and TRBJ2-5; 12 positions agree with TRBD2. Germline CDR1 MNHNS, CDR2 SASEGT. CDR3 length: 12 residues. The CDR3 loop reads CASRLAGGLQSF. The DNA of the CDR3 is TGTGCCAGCAGACTAGCGGGGGGCCTTCAATCCTTC.

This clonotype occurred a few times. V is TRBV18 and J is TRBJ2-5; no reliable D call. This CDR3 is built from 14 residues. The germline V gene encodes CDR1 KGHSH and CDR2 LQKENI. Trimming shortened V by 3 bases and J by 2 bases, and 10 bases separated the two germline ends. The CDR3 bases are TGTGCCAGCTCACCCGGCGGCAATCAAGAGACCCAGTACTTC. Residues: CASSPGGNQETQYF.

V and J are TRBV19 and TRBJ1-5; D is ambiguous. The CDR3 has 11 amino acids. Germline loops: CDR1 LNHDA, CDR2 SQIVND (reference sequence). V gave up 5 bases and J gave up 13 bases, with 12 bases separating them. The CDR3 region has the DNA TGTGCCAGTAGTCCTTCATCGGCTCAGCATTTT. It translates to CASSPSSAQHF.

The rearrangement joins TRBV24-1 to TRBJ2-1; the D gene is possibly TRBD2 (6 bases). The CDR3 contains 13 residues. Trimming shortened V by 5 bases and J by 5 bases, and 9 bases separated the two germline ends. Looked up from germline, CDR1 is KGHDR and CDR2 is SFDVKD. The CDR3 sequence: CATSGTTHNEQFF. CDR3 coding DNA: TGTGCCACCAGTGGGACTACCCACAATGAGCAGTTCTTC.

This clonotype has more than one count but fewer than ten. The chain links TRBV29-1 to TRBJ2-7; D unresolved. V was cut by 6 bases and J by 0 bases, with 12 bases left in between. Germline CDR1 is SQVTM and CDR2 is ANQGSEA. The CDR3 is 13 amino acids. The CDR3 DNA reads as TGCAGCGTCCACTTTCGTAGCTCCTACGAGCAGTACTTC. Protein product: CSVHFRSSYEQYF.

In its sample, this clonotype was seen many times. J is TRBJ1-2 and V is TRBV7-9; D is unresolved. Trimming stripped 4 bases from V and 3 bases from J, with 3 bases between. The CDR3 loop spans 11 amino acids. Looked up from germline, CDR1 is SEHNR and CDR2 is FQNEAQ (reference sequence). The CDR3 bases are TGTGCCAGCAGCTCGGACTATGGCTACACCTTC. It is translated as CASSSDYGYTF.

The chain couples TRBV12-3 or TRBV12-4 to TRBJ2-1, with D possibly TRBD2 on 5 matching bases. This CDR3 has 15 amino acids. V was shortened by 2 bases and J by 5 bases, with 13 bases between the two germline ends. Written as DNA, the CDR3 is TGTGCCAGCAGTTTATTTGGAGGTATGGACAATGAGCAGTTCTTC. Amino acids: CASSLFGGMDNEQFF.

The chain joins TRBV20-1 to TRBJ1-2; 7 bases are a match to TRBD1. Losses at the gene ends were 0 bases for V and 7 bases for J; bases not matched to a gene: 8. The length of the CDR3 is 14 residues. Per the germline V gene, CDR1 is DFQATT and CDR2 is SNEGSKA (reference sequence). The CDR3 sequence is CSARDSTTGLGYTF. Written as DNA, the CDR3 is TGCAGTGCTAGAGACTCCACGACAGGGCTTGGCTACACCTTC.

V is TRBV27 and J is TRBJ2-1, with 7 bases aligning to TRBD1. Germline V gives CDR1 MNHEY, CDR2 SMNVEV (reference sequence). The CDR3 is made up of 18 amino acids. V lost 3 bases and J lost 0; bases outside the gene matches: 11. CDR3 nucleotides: TGTGCCAGCAGTTTTACACGACTGGGACAGAGCTCCTACAATGAGCAGTTCTTC. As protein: CASSFTRLGQSSYNEQFF.

CDR3 coding DNA: TGTGCCAGCAGCCCTCTAGCGGGAGGAAAATATCGGGAGCAGTACTTC. Protein product: CASSPLAGGKYREQYF. The chain employs TRBV7-4 and TRBJ2-7; 11 positions match TRBD2. This CDR3 spans 16 amino acids. Germline V lookup: CDR1 SGHVT, CDR2 SQSDAQ. The trim removed 5 bases at V and 7 bases at J, leaving 13 bases unmatched.

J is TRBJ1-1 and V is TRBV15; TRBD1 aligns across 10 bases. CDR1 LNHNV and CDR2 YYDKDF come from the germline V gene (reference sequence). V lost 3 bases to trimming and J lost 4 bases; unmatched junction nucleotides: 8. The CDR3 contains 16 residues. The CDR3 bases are TGTGCCACCAGCAGCCGGGACAGGGGATCGGGCACTGAAGCTTTCTTT. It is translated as CATSSRDRGSGTEAFF.

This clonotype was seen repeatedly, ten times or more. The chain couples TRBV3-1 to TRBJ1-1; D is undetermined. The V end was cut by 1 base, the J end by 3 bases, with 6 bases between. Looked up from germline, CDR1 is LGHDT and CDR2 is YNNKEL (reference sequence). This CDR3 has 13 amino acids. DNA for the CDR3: TGTGCCAGCAGCCAAGTTCCGTACACTGAAGCTTTCTTT. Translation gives CASSQVPYTEAFF.